Sequencing of this T cell receptor beta chain was carried out in a study of stem cell transplantation in POMP-related autoinflammatory disease. Across the study: Impaired MHC class I-dependent CD8+ differentiation was hypothesized from defective thymoproteasomes. CD8+ T cells were low and CD4+ cells naive-skewed before transplant.

PRAID featured prominent immunodeficiency. Overall study findings and caveats: Patients with PRAID showed a restricted number of unique TRB V-J gene pairings. Across all analyzed T-cell subsets, patients with PRAID tended toward reduced diversity and increased clonality.

Trimming took 3 bases from V and 4 from J, leaving 9 bases between them. This CDR3 region has 13 residues. Germline-derived CDR1 and CDR2 are PRHDT and FYEKMQ (reference sequence). About this clone: The antigen remains unidentified.

Generated by immunoSEQ multiplex PCR, the TCRdb table keeps only in-frame clones and is missing some. The sample shows around 9,700 clones, approximately 90% of them seen only once. The sequences come from CD8+ T cells from PBMCs, collected before stem cell transplantation. This TCR was recovered from a human donor with POMP-related autoinflammation and immune dysregulation (PRAID). The rearrangement uses TRBV13 and TRBJ1-2, with unresolved D. CDR3 residues: CASSFRQPYGYTF. CDR3 in DNA: TGTGCCAGCAGCTTTCGTCAGCCCTATGGCTACACCTTC.